This TCR beta chain appears in the sequencing data of a study of shared clonotypes between healthy human individuals. Overall study: Each donor had three CD4 naive, three CD4 memory, two CD8 naive and one CD8 memory plate.

The ends were cut back, 7 bases at V and 4 bases at J, with 20 bases in the middle. This CDR3 is built from 15 residues. Germline lookup yields CDR1 SNHLY and CDR2 FYNNEI. All donors were healthy HIV-negative adults lacking recent acute infections or vaccinations. Here immunoSEQ multiplex PCR was the method, and the copy in TCRdb shows in-frame clones only, minus some. There are roughly 2.6 million clones in the sample; just over 90% occur only once, and around 0.14% lies in the top ten. This chain links TRBV2 with TRBJ2-7; a weak D match, TRBD2 (5 bases). The origin of this receptor is a man aged 18 to 30 in good health. Material for sequencing was naive CD4+ T cells sorted from blood. The subset was: CD45RA+ positively selected. The CDR3 loop reads CASTGVLVGLYEQYF. In DNA, the CDR3 is TGTGCCAGCACCGGGGTCTTAGTCGGACTTTACGAGCAGTACTTC.